What follows describes a single T cell receptor beta chain. At one end the junction does not follow the germline gene, possibly because of a read error. This entry belongs to a study of cytomegalovirus exposure and HLA in healthy donors. Germline CDR1 is SSHAT and CDR2 is FNYEAQ (reference sequence). This CDR3 is 15 amino acids long. This PCR relied on a set of 60 Vbeta primers and 13 Jbeta primers. Clones were sequenced by immunoSEQ multiplex PCR, and TCRdb holds only the in-frame ones, with some missing. The sample lists some 120,000 clones; around 80% were seen once. The chain carries TRBV7-7 and TRBJ2-2, with a weak D call TRBD2 (5 bases). The sample was PBMCs. The source is a woman between 55 and 75 years old in good health and CMV-seropositive. The CDR3: CASSDGRRRTGELFF. DNA of the CDR3: TGTGCTAGCAGCGATGGTCGCCGGCGGACTGGGGAGCTGTTTTTT.